These T cell receptor beta chains were read from a single sample in a study of cytomegalovirus exposure and HLA in healthy donors. The protocol was immunoSEQ multiplex PCR, while the TCRdb copy is restricted to in-frame clones and leaves out a portion. This sample carries 150,000 or so clones, roughly 89% of them seen once, and the ten largest clones take more than 1.2%. The sequencing sample was made of PBMCs. These receptors were taken from a young woman in good health and CMV-seronegative. Each CDR3 is given with its conserved first and last residue. The D gene is left open where the match is weak. Clone size is not always given. Where it is, it says once, few, many or a class for expanded clones.

>.|TRBJ2-6|TRBV9|.
TGTGCCAGCAGCGGGCGGGCCCTGCCAGGACAGAACTCTGGGGCCAACGTCCTGACTTTC
CASSGRALPGQNSGANVLTF
>.|TRBJ1-2|TRBV30|.
TGTGCCTGGAGTGGGGGACAATTGGGCTACACCTTC
CAWSGGQLGYTF
>.|TRBJ1-1|TRBV5-6|.
TGTGCCAGCAGCTTGTTCCGGAGGACTGAAGCTTTCTTT
CASSLFRRTEAFF
>TRBD1|TRBJ1-1|TRBV5-1|.
TGCGCCAGCAGCTTAGGGACAGGGGGCAGGCCTGAAGCTTTCTTT
CASSLGTGGRPEAFF
>TRBD2|TRBJ2-1|TRBV27|.
TGTGCCAGCAACCTACGGGGGGGTTCCTACAATGAGCAGTTCTTC
CASNLRGGSYNEQFF
>.|TRBJ1-4|TRBV4-3|.
TGCGCCAGCAGCCAGAACAGGGTTTTTTATGAAAAACTGTTTTTT
CASSQNRVFYEKLFF
>.|TRBJ1-6|TRBV2|.
TGTGCCAGCAGTGAAGTGCACAGATCTTCACCCCTCCACTTT
CASSEVHRSSPLHF
>.|TRBJ1-4|TRBV9|.
TGTGCCAGCAGCGTAGGGGGCAGGGCGGCTGAAAAACTGTTTTTT
CASSVGGRAAEKLFF
>TRBD1|TRBJ1-1|TRBV4-1|.
TGCGCCAGCAGCCTCCTATGGGGGACAGGGGGCATGAACACTGAAGCTTTCTTT
CASSLLWGTGGMNTEAFF
>.|TRBJ1-1|TRBV10-3|.
TGTGCCTCCCTCGGGGGGGAGGCTGAAGCTTTCTTT
CASLGGEAEAFF
>TRBD1|TRBJ2-6|TRBV4-3|once
TGCGCCAGCAGCCAAGATAGGACGGGACAGGGGTCCTCTGGGGCCAACGTCCTGACTTTC
CASSQDRTGQGSSGANVLTF
>.|TRBJ1-1|TRBV15|.
TGTGCCACCAGCAGAGATGAGGCCATCAACACTGAAGCTTTCTTT
CATSRDEAINTEAFF
>TRBD1|TRBJ1-2|TRBV7-9|.
TGTGCCAGCAGCCTAGGACAGGCGGAGACTAACTATGGCTACACCTTC
CASSLGQAETNYGYTF
>.|TRBJ1-1|TRBV4-3|.
TGCGCCAGCAGCCAAGTGGTCAGGGGATCCACTGAAGCTTTCTTT
CASSQVVRGSTEAFF
>.|TRBJ1-1|TRBV6-6|.
TGTGCCAGCAGTTTGCGCGGGGGATTGAACACTGAAGCTTTCTTT
CASSLRGGLNTEAFF
>TRBD2|TRBJ2-3|TRBV5-1|.
TGCGCCAGCAGCTTTACTAGCGGGGGGGCGGATACGCAGTATTTT
CASSFTSGGADTQYF
>.|TRBJ1-1|TRBV7-8|few
TGTGCCAGCAGCCCCGACACGAACACTGAAGCTTTCTTT
CASSPDTNTEAFF
>.|TRBJ1-1|TRBV5-1|.
TGCGCCAGCAGCTCCCCACAGGGACCTGAAGCTTTCTTT
CASSSPQGPEAFF
>.|TRBJ1-1|TRBV18|.
TGTGCCAGCTCACCACTCGAAATTGGGGGGAAGGACCGTTACGAAGCTTTCTTT
CASSPLEIGGKDRYEAFF
>.|TRBJ2-2|TRBV5-4|.
TGTGCCAGCAGCTTGGGCGGGACGTTCACCGGGGAGCTGTTTTTT
CASSLGGTFTGELFF
>.|TRBJ2-4|TRBV5-4|.
TGTGCCAGCAGCTTGGCCGGGGAAATGGCCAAAAACATTCAGTACTTC
CASSLAGEMAKNIQYF
>TRBD2|TRBJ2-1|TRBV2|.
TGTGCCAGCAGTGATATTAGCGGGGGGGCGGATGAGCAGTTCTTC
CASSDISGGADEQFF
>TRBD1|TRBJ1-1|TRBV5-1|once
TGCGCCAGCAGCTTGGATGGGACAGATCAAGCTTTCTTT
CASSLDGTDQAFF
>TRBD1|TRBJ1-5|TRBV5-1|.
TGCGCCAGCAGCTTGACAGGGGGCGGGGGGCCCCAGCATTTT
CASSLTGGGGPQHF
>TRBD1|TRBJ2-1|TRBV11-3|.
TGTGCCAGCAGCCTCAATCGACAGGGGGTCTACAATGAGCAGTTCTTC
CASSLNRQGVYNEQFF
>TRBD2|TRBJ2-3|TRBV2|.
TGTGCCAGCAGTTTCGGACTAGGGCTCTTGGTTCGGCGTACGCAGTATTTT
CASSFGLGLLVRRTQYF
>TRBD1|TRBJ1-4|TRBV25-1|.
TGTGCCAGCAGGGGACAGGGGGGTGAAAAACTGTTTTTT
CASRGQGGEKLFF
>.|TRBJ1-5|TRBV28|.
TGTGCCAGCAGGCAGGGAGGCCATCAGCCCCAGCATTTT
CASRQGGHQPQHF
>.|TRBJ1-6|TRBV10-2|few
TGCGCCAGCAGAGACCCAGCCGGGACTGATTCACCCCTCCACTTT
CASRDPAGTDSPLHF
>TRBD1|TRBJ2-7|TRBV7-9|.
TGTGCCAGCAGCCACTCCTCCCGGGAAGGACAGGCCTACGAGCAGTACTTC
CASSHSSREGQAYEQYF
>.|TRBJ2-3|TRBV7-9|.
TGTGCCAGCAGCCCCAGTGGGGGGACGGACACAGATACGCAGTATTTT
CASSPSGGTDTDTQYF
>TRBD1|TRBJ2-7|TRBV5-6|.
TGTGCCAGCAGCCTGGACAGGGGCTACGAGCAGTACTTC
CASSLDRGYEQYF
>.|TRBJ2-2|TRBV29-1|.
TGCAGCGTTGTAGGTGTCGGGACTCTCACCGGGGAGCTGTTTTTT
CSVVGVGTLTGELFF
>.|TRBJ1-2|TRBV5-1|.
TGCGCCAGCAGCTTGGAGGGGTCCTATGGCTACACCTTC
CASSLEGSYGYTF
>.|TRBJ2-1|TRBV4-1|.
TGCGCCAGCAGCCAAGTTGGGGGGGCCCACAATGAGCAGTTCTTC
CASSQVGGAHNEQFF
>TRBD2|TRBJ2-7|TRBV5-4|.
TGTGCCAGCAGTAAGGGGGTCAGCGGGGGGTTCGTGGCCTACGAGCAGTACTTC
CASSKGVSGGFVAYEQYF
>.|TRBJ2-1|TRBV30|.
TGTGCCTGGAGTGTACGGCCGCGGGGACCCGAGGGGTCCTACAATGAGCAGTTCTTC
CAWSVRPRGPEGSYNEQFF
>.|TRBJ2-7|TRBV6-5|.
TGTGCCAGCAGTTACAGGGGGGGGATGCCCACCTACGAGCAGTACTTC
CASSYRGGMPTYEQYF
>.|TRBJ1-1|TRBV6-1|.
TGTGCCAGCAGCGGACAGATGAACACTGAAGCTTTCTTT
CASSGQMNTEAFF
>.|TRBJ1-3|TRBV4-1|.
TGCGCCAGCAGCCAATCTGGGACTCCACGCTCTGGAAACACCATATATTTT
CASSQSGTPRSGNTIYF
>.|TRBJ2-7|TRBV5-6|.
TGTGCCAGCAGCTTTGGATCCACACGGACAGACGAGCAGTACTTC
CASSFGSTRTDEQYF
>.|TRBJ1-2|TRBV20-1|.
TGCGCCAGGAATGGCTACACCTTC
CARNGYTF
>TRBD1|TRBJ1-5|TRBV6-1|.
TGTGCCAGCAGGGCAGGGGGCGGCGAACAGCCCCAGCATTTT
CASRAGGGEQPQHF
>TRBD1|TRBJ2-2|TRBV2|.
TGTGCCAGCTGCCTCACAGGGGGGTATGGCGGGGAGCTGTTTTTT
CASCLTGGYGGELFF
>.|TRBJ2-7|TRBV30|.
TGTGCCTGGAGTCCGGGCCAGGGGTACGAGCAGTACTTC
CAWSPGQGYEQYF
>TRBD1|TRBJ2-2|TRBV27|.
TGTGCCAGCAGTTTAAGGACCGGGACAGCTATCACCGGGGAGCTGTTTTTT
CASSLRTGTAITGELFF
>.|TRBJ2-3|TRBV7-2|.
TGTGCCAGCAGCCTCACAGATACGCAGTATTTT
CASSLTDTQYF
>TRBD2|TRBJ2-3|TRBV30|.
TGTGCCTGGAGTTTTAGCGGGGGAAATACGCAGTATTTT
CAWSFSGGNTQYF